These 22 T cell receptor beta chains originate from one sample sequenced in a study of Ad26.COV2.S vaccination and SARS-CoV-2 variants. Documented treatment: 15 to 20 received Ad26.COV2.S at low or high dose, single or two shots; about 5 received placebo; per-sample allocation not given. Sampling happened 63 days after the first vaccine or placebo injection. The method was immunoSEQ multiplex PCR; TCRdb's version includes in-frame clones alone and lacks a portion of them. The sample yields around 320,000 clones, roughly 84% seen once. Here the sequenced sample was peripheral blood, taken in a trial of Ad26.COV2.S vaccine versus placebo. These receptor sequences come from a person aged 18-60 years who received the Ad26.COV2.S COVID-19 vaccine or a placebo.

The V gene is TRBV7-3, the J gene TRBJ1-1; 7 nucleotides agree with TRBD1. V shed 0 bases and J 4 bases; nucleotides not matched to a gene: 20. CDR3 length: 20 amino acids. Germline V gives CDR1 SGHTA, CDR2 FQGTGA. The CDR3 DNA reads TGTGCCAGCAGCTTAACCTCGTATCCCCTAACAGGGGCGAATACCACTGAAGCTTTCTTT. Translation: CASSLTSYPLTGANTTEAFF.

CDR3 amino acids: CATSPGSNYGYTF. As DNA, the CDR3 is TGTGCCACCAGTCCGGGCAGCAACTATGGCTACACCTTC. The rearrangement joins TRBV24-1 to TRBJ1-2; D is ambiguous. Germline loops: CDR1 KGHDR, CDR2 SFDVKD. The CDR3 loop spans 13 amino acids. V was shortened by 6 bases and J by 2 bases, with 9 bases between the two germline ends.

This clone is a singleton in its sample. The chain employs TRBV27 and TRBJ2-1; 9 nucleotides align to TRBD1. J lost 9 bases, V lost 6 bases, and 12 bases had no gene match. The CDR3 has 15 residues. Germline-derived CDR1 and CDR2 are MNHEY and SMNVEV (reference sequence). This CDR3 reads CASSLNRQGVGEQFF. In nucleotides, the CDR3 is TGTGCCAGCAGCCTAAACCGACAGGGGGTCGGTGAGCAGTTCTTC.

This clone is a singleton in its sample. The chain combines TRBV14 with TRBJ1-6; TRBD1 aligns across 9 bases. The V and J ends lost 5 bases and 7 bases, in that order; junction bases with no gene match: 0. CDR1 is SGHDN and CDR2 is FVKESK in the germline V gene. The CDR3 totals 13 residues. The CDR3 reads CASSGTGNSPLHF. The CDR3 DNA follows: TGTGCCAGCAGCGGGACAGGGAATTCACCCCTCCACTTT.

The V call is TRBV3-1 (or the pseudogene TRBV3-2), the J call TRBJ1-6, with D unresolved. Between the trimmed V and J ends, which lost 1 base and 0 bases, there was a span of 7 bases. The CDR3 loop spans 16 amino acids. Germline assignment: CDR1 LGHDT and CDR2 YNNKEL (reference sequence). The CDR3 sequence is CASSQVQSSYNSPLHF. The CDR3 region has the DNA TGTGCCAGCAGCCAAGTTCAAAGCTCCTATAATTCACCCCTCCACTTT.

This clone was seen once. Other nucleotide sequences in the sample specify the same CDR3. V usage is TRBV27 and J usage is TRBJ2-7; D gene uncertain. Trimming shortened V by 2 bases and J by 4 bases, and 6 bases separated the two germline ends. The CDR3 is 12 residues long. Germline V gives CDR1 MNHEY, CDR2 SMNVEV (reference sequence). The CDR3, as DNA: TGTGCCAGCAGTTTAGGCGGATACGAGCAGTACTTC. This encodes CASSLGGYEQYF.

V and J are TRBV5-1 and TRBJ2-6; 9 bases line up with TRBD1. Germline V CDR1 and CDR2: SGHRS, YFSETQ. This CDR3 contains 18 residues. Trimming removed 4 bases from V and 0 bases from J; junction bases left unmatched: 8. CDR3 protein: CASSGSGTGLSGANVLTF. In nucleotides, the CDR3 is TGCGCCAGCAGCGGATCCGGGACAGGGCTCTCTGGGGCCAACGTCCTGACTTTC.

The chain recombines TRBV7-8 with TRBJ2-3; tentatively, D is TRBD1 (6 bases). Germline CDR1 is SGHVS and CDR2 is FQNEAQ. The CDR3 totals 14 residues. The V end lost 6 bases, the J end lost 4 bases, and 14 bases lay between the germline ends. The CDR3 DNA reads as TGTGCCAGCAGGTTGGGACACTCCTCAGATACGCAGTATTTT. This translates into CASRLGHSSDTQYF.

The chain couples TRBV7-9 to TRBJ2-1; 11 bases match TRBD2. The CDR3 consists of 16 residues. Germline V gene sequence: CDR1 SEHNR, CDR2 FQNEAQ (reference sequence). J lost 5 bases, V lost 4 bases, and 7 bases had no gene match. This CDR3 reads CASSSLSGGDHNEQFF. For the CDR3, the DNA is TGTGCCAGCAGCTCCCTTAGCGGGGGGGATCACAATGAGCAGTTCTTC.

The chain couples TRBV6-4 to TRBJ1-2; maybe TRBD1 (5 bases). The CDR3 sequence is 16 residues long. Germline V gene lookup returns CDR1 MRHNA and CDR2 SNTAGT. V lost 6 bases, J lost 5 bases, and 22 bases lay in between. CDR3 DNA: TGTGCCAGCAGCCCGGGAAGTCTCATGGGGCCATATGGCTACACCTTC. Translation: CASSPGSLMGPYGYTF.

Here the CDR3 DNA reads TGCGCCAGCAGCCAGACACCGAACACTGAAGCTTTCTTT. Residues: CASSQTPNTEAFF. This rearrangement joins TRBV4-3 to TRBJ1-1; no firm D call. Germline-derived CDR1 and CDR2 are LGHNA and YSLEER. Trimming shortened V by 3 bases and J by 1 base, and 6 bases separated the two germline ends. CDR3 length: 13 amino acids.

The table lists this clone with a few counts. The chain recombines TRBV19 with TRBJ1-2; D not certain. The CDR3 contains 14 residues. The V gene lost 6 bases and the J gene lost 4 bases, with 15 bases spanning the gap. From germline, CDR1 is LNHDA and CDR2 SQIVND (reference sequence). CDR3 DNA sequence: TGTGCCAGTAGGGACGGAGCAATTGTCTATGGCTACACCTTC. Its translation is CASRDGAIVYGYTF.

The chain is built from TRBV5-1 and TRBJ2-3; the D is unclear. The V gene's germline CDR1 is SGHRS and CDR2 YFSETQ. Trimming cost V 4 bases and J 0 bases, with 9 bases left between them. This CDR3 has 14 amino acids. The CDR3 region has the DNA TGCGCCAGCAGCACCAGATCCAGCACAGATACGCAGTATTTT. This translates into CASSTRSSTDTQYF.

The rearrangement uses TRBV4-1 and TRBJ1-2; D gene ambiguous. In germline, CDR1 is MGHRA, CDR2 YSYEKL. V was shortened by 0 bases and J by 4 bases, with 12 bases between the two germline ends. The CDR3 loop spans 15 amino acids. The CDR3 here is CASSQDPAGAYGYTF. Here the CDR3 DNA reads TGCGCCAGCAGCCAAGATCCAGCCGGAGCCTATGGCTACACCTTC.

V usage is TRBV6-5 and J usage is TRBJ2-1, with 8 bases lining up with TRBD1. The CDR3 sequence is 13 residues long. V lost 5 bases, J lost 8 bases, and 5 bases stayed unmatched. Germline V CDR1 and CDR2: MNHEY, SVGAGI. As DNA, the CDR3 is TGTGCCAGCAGTAACAGGGGGGCGTATGAGCAGTTCTTC. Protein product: CASSNRGAYEQFF.

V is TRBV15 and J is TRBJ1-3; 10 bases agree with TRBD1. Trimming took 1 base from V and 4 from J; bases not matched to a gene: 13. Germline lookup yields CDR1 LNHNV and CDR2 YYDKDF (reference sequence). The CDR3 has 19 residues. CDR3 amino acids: CATSRGARDRGLGGNTIYF. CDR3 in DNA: TGTGCCACCAGCAGAGGGGCCAGGGACAGGGGCCTTGGAGGAAACACCATATATTTT. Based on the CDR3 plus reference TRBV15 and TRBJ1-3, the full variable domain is DAMVIQNPRYQVTQFGKPVTLSCSQTLNHNVMYWYQQKSSQAPKLLFHYYDKDFNNEADTPDNFQSRRPNTSFCFLDIRSPGLGDTAMYLCATSRGARDRGLGGNTIYFGEGSWLTVV.

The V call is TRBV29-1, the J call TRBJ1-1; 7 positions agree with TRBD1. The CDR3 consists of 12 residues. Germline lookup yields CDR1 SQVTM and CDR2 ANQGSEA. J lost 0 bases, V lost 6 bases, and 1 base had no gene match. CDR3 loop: CSVGQMNTEAFF. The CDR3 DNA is TGCAGCGTGGGACAGATGAACACTGAAGCTTTCTTT.

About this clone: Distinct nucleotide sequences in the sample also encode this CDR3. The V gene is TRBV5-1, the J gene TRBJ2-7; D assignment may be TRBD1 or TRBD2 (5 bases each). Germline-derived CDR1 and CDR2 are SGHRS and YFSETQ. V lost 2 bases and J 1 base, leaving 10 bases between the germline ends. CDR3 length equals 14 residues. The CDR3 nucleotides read TGCGCCAGCAGCTTCGGGACCGGGTCCTACGAGCAGTACTTC. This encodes CASSFGTGSYEQYF. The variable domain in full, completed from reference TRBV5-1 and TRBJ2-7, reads KAGVTQTPRYLIKTRGQQVTLSCSPISGHRSVSWYQQTPGQGLQFLFEYFSETQRNKGNFPGRFSGRQFSNSRSEMNVSTLELGDSALYLCASSFGTGSYEQYFGPGTRLTVT.

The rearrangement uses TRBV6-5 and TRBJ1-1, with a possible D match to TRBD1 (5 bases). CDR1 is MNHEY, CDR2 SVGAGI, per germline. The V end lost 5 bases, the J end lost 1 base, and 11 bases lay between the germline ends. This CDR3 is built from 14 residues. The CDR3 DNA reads TGTGCCAGCAGTATACCTACAGGGAACACTGAAGCTTTCTTT. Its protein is CASSIPTGNTEAFF.

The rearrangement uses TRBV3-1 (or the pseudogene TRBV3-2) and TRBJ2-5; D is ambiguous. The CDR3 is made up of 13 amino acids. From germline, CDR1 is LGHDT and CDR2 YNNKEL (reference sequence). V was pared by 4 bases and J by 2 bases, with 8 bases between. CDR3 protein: CASSLVSQETQYF. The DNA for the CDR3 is TGTGCCAGCAGCCTCGTGTCTCAAGAGACCCAGTACTTC.

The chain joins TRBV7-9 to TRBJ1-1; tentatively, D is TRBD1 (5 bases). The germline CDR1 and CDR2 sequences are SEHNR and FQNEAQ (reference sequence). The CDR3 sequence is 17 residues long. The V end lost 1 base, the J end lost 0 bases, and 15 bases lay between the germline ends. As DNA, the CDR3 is TGTGCCAGCAGCTTAGTCTCAGGGAGTGACTTGAACACTGAAGCTTTCTTT. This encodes CASSLVSGSDLNTEAFF.

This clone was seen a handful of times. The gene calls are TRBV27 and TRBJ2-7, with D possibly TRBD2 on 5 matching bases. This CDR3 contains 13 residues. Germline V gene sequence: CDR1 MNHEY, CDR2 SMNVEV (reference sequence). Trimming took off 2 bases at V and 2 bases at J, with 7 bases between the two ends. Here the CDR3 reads CASSLRETYEQYF. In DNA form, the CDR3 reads TGTGCCAGCAGTTTAAGGGAGACCTACGAGCAGTACTTC.